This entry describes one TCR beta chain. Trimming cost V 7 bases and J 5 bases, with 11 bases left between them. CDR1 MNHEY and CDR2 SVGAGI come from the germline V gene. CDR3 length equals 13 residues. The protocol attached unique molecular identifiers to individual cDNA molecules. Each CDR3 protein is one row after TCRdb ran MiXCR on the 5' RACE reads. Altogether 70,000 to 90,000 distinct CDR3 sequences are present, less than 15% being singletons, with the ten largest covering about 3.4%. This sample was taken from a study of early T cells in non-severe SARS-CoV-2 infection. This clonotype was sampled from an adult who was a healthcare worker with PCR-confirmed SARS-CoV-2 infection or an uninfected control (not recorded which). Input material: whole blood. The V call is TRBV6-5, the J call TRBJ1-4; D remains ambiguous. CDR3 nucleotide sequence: TGTGCCAGCACTCGGACGGTCAATGAAAAACTGTTTTTT. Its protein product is CASTRTVNEKLFF.